This T cell receptor beta chain was identified in a study of blood T cells in healthy people across ages (dated by TCRdb to 2015 to 2017). Describing the broader study: In model experiments, template switching captured roughly one uniquely barcoded TCR beta cDNA molecule for every two T cells. Using deep sequencing normalized with unique cDNA molecular identifiers, the study measured how TCR beta repertoire diversity changes with age. The donors were divided into four age groups: young (average approximately 16 years), middle-aged (about 40), aged (under 70) and long-lived (82). To avoid experimental bias, donors of different ages were randomly spread across the sequencing lanes. Using the same blood draw, the study looked at two additional independent replicas of 1 million unique cDNA reads for two donors, one aged 18 to 30 and the other aged 80 or older. The paper as a whole reports these results and caveats: As age increased, observed TCR beta diversity per million T cells dropped in a roughly linear way, and a significant reduction was already evident by age about 40. Because donor CMV infection status was unknown, age-related changes in expanded clonotypes were potentially confounded. A strong correlation was found between observed TCR beta diversity and the percentage of naive T cells measured by flow cytometry. Bulk unsorted PBMC profiling prevented conclusive comparison of naive and antigen-experienced compartments. Compared with the aged group, the long-lived group had more naive CD4+ T cells, fewer expanded clones and increased TCR diversity, a pattern suggesting age selection. Estimates of total diversity based on one million sequenced T cells were considered lower bounds and underestimates.

Systemically healthy Caucasian individuals from Russia, around 39 in total and aged about 6 to 100 years, were included as donors. Each donor gave approximately 10 milliliters of peripheral blood, collected into EDTA-treated Vacutainer tubes. Ficoll-Paque density-gradient centrifugation was used to isolate PBMCs, with at least 6 million obtained per sample. Trizol reagent was used to extract total RNA from the PBMCs, yielding at least 5 micrograms per sample. For every donor, an aliquot of PBMCs went through flow cytometry to measure the percentages of naive CD45RAhigh/CD27high T cells. As to this clonotype: There is no known antigen for this receptor. Germline and junction disagree at one end, which may indicate a read error.

The CDR3 runs 15 residues from the cysteine to the phenylalanine. The DNA shown is the 45-base CDR3, in frame from base 1. The germline V gene provides CDR1 SGDLS and CDR2 YYNGEE. The library was prepared using 5' RACE. This sample was sequenced with an Illumina HiSeq 2500. A second 7 to 11 cycle PCR used a sample-barcoded 5' primer and a J-beta primer mix. A template-switch 5' adaptor carrying 12 random nucleotides introduced a unique molecular identifier onto each TCR beta cDNA molecule. Each sample yielded at least 2.5 million CDR3-containing paired-end reads. First-strand cDNA was synthesized from all RNA with the Mint cDNA synthesis kit, primed by a TRBC-specific oligonucleotide. Following uracil-DNA glycosylase treatment, all cDNA underwent a first 18-cycle PCR with the universal primers M1SS and BC2_uni_R. In the original analysis: For normalization, 1 million high-quality reads were randomly selected from each sample, with every read carrying a distinct molecular identifier. Reads sharing molecular identifiers were discarded rather than binned into consensus sequences. MiTCR, set to a Q25 quality threshold and the strictest error-elimination algorithm, was used for CDR3 identification, clonotype clustering and error correction. A nonparametric unseen species model with Euler transformation was used to estimate a lower bound on total TCR beta diversity. TCRdb's own reprocessing of the public reads used fastp at Q25 and MiXCR and kept productive beta chains. Entries are consolidated by CDR3 protein sequence, retaining the most common genes and DNA. TCRdb, not the authors, supplied the V and J calls. The sample table contains about 760,000 distinct CDR3 sequences; only one count was recorded for around 50% of them. The ten largest clones take up under 30% of the sample.

The material sequenced was blood. The source of this sequence is a man aged 35 to 55 in good health. This chain joins TRBV9 to TRBJ2-5; 8 central nucleotides agree with TRBD2. Here is the DNA: TGTACCAGCAGCGTAGCGGGGATCAGCTCAAATGAGCAGTACTTC. Its amino acids are CTSSVAGISSNEQYF.